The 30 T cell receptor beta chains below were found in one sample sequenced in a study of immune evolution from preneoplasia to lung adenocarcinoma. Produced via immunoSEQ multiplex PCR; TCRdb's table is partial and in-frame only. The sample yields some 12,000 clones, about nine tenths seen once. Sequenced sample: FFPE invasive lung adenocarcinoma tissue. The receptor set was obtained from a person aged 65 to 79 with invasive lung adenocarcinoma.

Written as DNA, the CDR3 is TGTGCCAGCTCACCACCGCCGGGGACTAGCGGGAGTGGGGAGACCCAGTACTTC. Translating gives CASSPPPGTSGSGETQYF. The chain links TRBV18 to TRBJ2-5, with TRBD2 matching over 14 bases. The germline gives CDR1 KGHSH, CDR2 LQKENI. The CDR3 is 18 amino acids. J was trimmed by 5 bases and V by 0 bases; bases with no gene match: 8.

CDR3 protein: CASSLSRGLYEQYF. CDR3 nucleotides: TGTGCCAGCAGCTTATCCAGGGGGCTCTACGAGCAGTACTTC. The V and J genes are TRBV7-8 and TRBJ2-7; 8 bases line up with TRBD1. Per germline, CDR1 SGHVS and CDR2 FQNEAQ. This CDR3 comprises 14 residues. The J segment lost 3 bases and the V segment lost 2 bases, leaving 3 bases of the junction unmatched. The full variable domain, in which reference TRBV7-8 and TRBJ2-7 provide the parts outside the CDR3, is GAGVSQSPRYKVAKRGQDVALRCDPISGHVSLFWYQQALGQGPEFLTYFQNEAQLDKSGLPSDRFFAERPEGSVSTLKIQRTQQEDSAVYLCASSLSRGLYEQYFGPGTRLTVT.

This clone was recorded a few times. The CDR3 protein is CSASDNEKLFF. The CDR3 DNA sequence: TGCAGCGCCAGTGATAATGAAAAACTGTTTTTT. The chain uses TRBV29-1 and TRBJ1-4; D unresolved. CDR1 is SQVTM, CDR2 ANQGSEA, per germline. Between the trimmed V and J ends, which lost 7 bases and 4 bases, there was a span of 7 bases. The CDR3 extends over 11 amino acids.

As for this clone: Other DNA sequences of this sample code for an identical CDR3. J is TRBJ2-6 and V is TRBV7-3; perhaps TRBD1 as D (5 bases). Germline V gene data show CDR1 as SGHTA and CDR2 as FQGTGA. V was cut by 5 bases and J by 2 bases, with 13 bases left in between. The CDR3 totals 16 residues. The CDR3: CASSRGQGPGANVLTF. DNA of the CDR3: TGTGCCAGCAGCCGAGGACAAGGTCCTGGGGCCAACGTCCTGACTTTC.

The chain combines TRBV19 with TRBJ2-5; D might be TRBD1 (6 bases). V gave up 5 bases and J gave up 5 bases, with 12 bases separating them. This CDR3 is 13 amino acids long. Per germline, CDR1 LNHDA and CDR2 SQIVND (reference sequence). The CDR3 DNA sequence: TGTGCCAGTAGTGTGGGACATAGGGAGACCCAGTACTTC. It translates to CASSVGHRETQYF.

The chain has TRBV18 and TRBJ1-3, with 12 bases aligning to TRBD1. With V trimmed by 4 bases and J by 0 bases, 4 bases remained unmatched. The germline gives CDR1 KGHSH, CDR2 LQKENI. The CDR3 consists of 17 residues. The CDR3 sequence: CASSRGQGATSGNTIYF. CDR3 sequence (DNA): TGTGCCAGCTCACGGGGACAGGGGGCAACCTCTGGAAACACCATATATTTT.

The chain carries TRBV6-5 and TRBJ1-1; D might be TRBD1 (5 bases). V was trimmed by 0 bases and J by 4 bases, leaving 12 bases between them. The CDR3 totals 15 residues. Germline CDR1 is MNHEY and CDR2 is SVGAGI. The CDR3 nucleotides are TGTGCCAGCAGTTACTCAAGCCAGGGTGCCACTGAAGCTTTCTTT. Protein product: CASSYSSQGATEAFF.

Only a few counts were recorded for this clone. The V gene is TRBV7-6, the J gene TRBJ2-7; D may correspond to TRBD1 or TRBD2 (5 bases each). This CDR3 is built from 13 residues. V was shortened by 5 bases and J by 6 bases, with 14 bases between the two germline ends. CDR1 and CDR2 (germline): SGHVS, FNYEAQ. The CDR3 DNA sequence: TGTGCCAGCAGCCGCGATGGGGCGGGCGAGCAGTACTTC. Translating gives CASSRDGAGEQYF.

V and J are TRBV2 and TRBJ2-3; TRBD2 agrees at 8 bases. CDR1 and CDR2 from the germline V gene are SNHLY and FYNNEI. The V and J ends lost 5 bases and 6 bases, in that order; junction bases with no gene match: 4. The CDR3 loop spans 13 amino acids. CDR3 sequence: CASSSTSADTQYF. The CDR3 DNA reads TGTGCCAGCAGTTCGACTAGCGCCGATACGCAGTATTTT.

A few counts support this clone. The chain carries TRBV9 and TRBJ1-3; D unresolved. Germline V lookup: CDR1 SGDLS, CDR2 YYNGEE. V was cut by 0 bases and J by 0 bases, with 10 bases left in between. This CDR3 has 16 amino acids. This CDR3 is CASSVDTTSSGNTIYF. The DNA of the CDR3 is TGTGCCAGCAGCGTAGATACCACGAGCTCTGGAAACACCATATATTTT.

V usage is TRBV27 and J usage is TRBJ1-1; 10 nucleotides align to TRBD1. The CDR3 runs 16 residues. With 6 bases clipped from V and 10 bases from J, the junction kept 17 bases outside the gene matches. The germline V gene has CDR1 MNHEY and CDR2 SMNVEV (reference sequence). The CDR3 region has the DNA TGTGCCAGCAGGGAGGCGCCGGGACAGGGGCTCTTGAGAGCTTTCTTT. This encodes CASREAPGQGLLRAFF.

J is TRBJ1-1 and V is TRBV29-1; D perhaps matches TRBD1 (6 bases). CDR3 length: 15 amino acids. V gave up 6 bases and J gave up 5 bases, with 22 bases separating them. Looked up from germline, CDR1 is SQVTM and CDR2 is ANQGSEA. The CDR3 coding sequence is TGCAGCGTCCGCCGGATAACAGGGAAGTTGACTGAAGCTTTCTTT. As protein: CSVRRITGKLTEAFF.

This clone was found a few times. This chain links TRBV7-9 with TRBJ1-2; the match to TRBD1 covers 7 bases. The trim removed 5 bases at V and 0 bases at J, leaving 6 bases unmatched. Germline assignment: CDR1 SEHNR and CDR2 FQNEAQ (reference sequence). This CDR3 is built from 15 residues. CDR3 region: CASSQGQVANYGYTF. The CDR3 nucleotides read TGTGCCAGCAGCCAAGGACAGGTAGCTAACTATGGCTACACCTTC. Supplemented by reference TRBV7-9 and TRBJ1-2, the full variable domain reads DTGVSQNPRHKITKRGQNVTFRCDPISEHNRLYWYRQTLGQGPEFLTYFQNEAQLEKSRLLSDRFSAERPKGSFSTLEIQRTEQGDSAMYLCASSQGQVANYGYTFGSGTRLTVV.

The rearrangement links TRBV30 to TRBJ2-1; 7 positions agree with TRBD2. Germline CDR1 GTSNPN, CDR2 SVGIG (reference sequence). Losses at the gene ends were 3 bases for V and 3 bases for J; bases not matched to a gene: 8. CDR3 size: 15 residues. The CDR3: CAWSFGGVNYNEQFF. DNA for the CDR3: TGTGCCTGGAGCTTTGGGGGGGTGAACTACAATGAGCAGTTCTTC.

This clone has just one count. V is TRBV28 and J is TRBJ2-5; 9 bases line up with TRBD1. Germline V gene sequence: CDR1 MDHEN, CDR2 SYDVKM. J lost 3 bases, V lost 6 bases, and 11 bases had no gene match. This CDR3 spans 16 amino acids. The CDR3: CASSLPRQGGKETQYF. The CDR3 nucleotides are TGTGCCAGCAGCCTACCTCGACAGGGGGGGAAAGAGACCCAGTACTTC.

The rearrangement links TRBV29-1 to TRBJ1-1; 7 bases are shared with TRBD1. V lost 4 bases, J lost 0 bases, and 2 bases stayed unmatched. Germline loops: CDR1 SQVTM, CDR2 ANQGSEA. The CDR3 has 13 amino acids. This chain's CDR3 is CSVATGMNTEAFF. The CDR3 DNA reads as TGCAGCGTTGCGACAGGGATGAACACTGAAGCTTTCTTT.

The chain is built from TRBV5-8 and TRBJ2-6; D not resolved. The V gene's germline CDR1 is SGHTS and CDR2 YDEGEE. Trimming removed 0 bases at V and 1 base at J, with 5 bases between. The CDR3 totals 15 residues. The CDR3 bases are TGTGCCAGCAGCTTGGAGGCGTCTGGGGCCAACGTCCTGACTTTC. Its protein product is CASSLEASGANVLTF.

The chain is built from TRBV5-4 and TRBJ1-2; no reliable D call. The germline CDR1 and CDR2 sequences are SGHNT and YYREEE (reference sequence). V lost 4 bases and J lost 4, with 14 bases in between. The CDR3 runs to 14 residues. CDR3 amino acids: CASSQGSGIYGYTF. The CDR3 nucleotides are TGTGCCAGCAGCCAAGGATCGGGGATCTATGGCTACACCTTC.

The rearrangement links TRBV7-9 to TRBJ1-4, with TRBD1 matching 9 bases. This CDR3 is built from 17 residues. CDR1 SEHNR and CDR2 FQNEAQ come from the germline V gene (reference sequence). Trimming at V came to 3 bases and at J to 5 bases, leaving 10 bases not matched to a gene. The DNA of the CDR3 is TGTGCCAGCAGCTTGGGACAGGGCGGTTCTTTGAATGAAAAACTGTTTTTT. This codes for CASSLGQGGSLNEKLFF.

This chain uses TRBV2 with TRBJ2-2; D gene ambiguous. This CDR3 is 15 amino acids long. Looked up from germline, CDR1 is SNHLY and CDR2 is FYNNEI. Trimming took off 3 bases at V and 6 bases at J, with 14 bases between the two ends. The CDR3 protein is CASSEWSTQSGELFF. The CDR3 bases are TGTGCCAGCAGTGAGTGGTCAACTCAATCCGGGGAGCTGTTTTTT.

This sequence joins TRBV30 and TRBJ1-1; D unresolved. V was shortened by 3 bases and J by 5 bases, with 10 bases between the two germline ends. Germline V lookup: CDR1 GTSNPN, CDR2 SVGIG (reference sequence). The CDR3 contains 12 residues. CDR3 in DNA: TGTGCCTGGAGATCGAAGAGGACTGAAGCTTTCTTT. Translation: CAWRSKRTEAFF.

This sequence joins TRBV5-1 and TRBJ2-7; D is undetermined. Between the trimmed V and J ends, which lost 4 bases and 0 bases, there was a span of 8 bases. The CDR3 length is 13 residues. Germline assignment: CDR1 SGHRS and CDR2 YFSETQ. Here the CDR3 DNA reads TGCGCCAGCAGCCCATACGGCTCCTACGAGCAGTACTTC. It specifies CASSPYGSYEQYF.

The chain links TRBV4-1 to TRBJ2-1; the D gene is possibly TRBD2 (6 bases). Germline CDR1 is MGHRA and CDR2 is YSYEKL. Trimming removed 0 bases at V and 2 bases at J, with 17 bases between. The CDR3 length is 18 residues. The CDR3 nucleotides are TGCGCCAGCAGCCAAGAGGCGCTGGCGGGGAGGCCCTACAATGAGCAGTTCTTC. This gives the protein CASSQEALAGRPYNEQFF.

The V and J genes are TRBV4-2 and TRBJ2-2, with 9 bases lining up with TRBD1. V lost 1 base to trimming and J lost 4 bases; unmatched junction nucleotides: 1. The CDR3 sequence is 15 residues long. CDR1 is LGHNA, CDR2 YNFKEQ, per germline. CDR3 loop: CASSQVGQGTGELFF. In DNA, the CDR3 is TGTGCCAGCAGCCAAGTGGGACAGGGCACCGGGGAGCTGTTTTTT.

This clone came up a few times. Here the CDR3 reads CASSKDWDKNLMNTEAFF. CDR3 DNA: TGTGCCAGCAGCAAAGATTGGGACAAAAACCTCATGAACACTGAAGCTTTCTTT. This chain links TRBV21-1 with TRBJ1-1; the table gives TRBD1 as D, unverified against the DNA. TRBV21-1 is noted as a pseudogene. This CDR3 comprises 18 residues.

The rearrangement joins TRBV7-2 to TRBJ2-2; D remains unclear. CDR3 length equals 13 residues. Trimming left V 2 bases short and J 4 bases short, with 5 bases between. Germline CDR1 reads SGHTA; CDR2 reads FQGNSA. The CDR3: CASSLRPTGELFF. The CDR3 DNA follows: TGTGCCAGCAGCTTACGCCCCACCGGGGAGCTGTTTTTT.

CDR3 nucleotide sequence: TGCGCCAGCAGCCCGGGACAGCTCTCCTACGAGCAGTACTTC. It codes for CASSPGQLSYEQYF. This chain connects TRBV5-1 to TRBJ2-7; 7 bases agree with TRBD1. This CDR3 is built from 14 residues. Per the germline V gene, CDR1 is SGHRS and CDR2 is YFSETQ. V gave up 4 bases and J gave up 0 bases; unmatched junction bases: 4. Together with reference TRBV5-1 and TRBJ2-7, the CDR3 gives the full variable domain: KAGVTQTPRYLIKTRGQQVTLSCSPISGHRSVSWYQQTPGQGLQFLFEYFSETQRNKGNFPGRFSGRQFSNSRSEMNVSTLELGDSALYLCASSPGQLSYEQYFGPGTRLTVT.

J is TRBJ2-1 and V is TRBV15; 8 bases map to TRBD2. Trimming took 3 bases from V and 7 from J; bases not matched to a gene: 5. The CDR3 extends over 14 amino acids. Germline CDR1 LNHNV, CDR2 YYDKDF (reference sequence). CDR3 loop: CATSSLRGGNEQFF. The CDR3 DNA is TGTGCCACCAGCAGCCTTCGGGGGGGTAATGAGCAGTTCTTC.

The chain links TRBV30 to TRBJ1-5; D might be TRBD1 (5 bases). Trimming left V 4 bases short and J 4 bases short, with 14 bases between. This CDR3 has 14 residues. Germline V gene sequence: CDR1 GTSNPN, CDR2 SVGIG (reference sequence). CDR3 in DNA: TGTGCCTGGAAACCCGGGGGAGGAAATCAGCCCCAGCATTTT. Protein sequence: CAWKPGGGNQPQHF.

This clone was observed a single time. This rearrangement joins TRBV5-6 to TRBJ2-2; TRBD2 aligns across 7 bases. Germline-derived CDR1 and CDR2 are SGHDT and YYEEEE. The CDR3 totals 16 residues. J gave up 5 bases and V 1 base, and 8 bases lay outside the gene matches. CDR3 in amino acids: CASSLFLRERTGELFF. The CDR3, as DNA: TGTGCCAGCAGCTTGTTTCTGCGGGAGAGGACCGGGGAGCTGTTTTTT.